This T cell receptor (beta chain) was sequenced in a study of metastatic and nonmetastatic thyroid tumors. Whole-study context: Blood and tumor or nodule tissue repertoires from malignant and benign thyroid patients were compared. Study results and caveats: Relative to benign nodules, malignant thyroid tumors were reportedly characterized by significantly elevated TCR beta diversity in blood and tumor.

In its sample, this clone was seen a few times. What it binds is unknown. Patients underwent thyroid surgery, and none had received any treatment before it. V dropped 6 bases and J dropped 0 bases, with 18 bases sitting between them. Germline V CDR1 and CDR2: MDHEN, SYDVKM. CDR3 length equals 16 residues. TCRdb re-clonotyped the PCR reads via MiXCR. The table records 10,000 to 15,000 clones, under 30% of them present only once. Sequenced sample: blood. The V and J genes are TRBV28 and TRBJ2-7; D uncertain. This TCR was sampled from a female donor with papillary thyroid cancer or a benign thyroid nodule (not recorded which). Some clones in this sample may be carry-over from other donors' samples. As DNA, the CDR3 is TGTGCCAGCAGAAACCTCCAGCGAACCCTCTCCTACGAGCAGTACTTC. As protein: CASRNLQRTLSYEQYF.